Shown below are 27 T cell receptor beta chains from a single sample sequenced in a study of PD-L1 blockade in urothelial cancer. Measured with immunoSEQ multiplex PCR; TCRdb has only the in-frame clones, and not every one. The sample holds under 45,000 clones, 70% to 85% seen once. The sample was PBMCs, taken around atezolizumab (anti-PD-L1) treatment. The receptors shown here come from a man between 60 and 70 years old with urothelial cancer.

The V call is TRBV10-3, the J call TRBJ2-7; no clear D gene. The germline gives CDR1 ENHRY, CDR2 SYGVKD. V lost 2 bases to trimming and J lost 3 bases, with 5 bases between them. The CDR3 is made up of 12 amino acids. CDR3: CAISEGIYEQYF. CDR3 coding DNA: TGTGCCATCAGTGAGGGCATCTACGAGCAGTACTTC.

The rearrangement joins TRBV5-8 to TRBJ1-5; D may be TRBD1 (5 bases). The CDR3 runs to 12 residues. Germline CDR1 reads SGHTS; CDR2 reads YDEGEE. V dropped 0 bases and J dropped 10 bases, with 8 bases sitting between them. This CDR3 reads CASSLGGGPQHF. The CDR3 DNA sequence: TGTGCCAGCAGCTTGGGGGGGGGTCCCCAGCATTTT.

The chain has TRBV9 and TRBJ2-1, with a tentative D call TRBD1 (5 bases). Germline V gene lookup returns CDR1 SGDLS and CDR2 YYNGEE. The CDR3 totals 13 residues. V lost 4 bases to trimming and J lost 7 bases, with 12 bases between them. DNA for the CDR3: TGTGCCAGCAGCTCGGACATAGGGAATGAGCAGTTCTTC. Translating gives CASSSDIGNEQFF.

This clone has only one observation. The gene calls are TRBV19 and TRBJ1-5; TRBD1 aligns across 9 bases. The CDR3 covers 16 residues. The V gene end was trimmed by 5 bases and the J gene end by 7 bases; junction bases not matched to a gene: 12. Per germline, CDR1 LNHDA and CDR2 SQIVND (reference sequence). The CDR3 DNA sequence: TGTGCCAGTAGTCTAAAATGGACAGGGGATGGACAGCCCCAGCATTTT. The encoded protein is CASSLKWTGDGQPQHF.

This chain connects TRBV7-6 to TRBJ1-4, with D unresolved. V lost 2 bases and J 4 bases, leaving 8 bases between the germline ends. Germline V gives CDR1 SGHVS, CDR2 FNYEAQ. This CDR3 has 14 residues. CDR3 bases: TGTGCCAGCAGCTTAAACAGCAATAATGAAAAACTGTTTTTT. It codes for CASSLNSNNEKLFF.

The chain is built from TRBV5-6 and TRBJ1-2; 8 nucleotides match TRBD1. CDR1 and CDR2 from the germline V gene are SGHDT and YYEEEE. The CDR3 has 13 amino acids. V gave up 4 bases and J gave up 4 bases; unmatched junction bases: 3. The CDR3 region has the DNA TGTGCCAGCAGCGTGACAGGGGTCTATGGCTACACCTTC. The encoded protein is CASSVTGVYGYTF.

The CDR3 region is CASSSQAGGRNTEAFF. The CDR3 DNA reads TGCGCCAGCAGCTCCCAAGCCGGGGGGAGGAACACTGAAGCTTTCTTT. The chain is built from TRBV5-1 and TRBJ1-1; D is perhaps TRBD1 (5 bases). Deletions cut 3 bases from V and 1 base from J, with 16 bases between. This CDR3 is 16 amino acids long. The germline CDR1 and CDR2 sequences are SGHRS and YFSETQ.

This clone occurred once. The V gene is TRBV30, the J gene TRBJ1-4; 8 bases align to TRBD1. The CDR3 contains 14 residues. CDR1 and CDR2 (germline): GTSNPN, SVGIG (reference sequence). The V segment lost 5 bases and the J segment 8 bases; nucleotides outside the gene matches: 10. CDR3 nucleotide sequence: TGTGCCTGGGACATGACAGGGGTAGGGGAAAAACTGTTTTTT. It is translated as CAWDMTGVGEKLFF.

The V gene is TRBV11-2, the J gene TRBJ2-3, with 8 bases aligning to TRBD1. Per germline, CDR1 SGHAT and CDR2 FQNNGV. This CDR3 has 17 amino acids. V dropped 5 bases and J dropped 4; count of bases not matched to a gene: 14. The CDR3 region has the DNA TGTGCCAGCAGCATATACGCCGGGACAGGAGTAGCAGATACGCAGTATTTT. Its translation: CASSIYAGTGVADTQYF.

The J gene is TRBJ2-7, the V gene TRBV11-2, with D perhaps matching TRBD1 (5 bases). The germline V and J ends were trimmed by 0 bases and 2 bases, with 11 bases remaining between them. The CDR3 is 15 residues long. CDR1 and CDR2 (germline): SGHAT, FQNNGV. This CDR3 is CASSLDHRTPYEQYF. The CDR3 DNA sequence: TGTGCCAGCAGCTTAGATCACAGGACCCCCTACGAGCAGTACTTC.

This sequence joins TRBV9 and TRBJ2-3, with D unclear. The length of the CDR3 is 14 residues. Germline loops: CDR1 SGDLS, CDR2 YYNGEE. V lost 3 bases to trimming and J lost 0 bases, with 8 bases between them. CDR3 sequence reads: CASSAGPSTDTQYF. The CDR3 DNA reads TGTGCCAGCAGCGCGGGTCCAAGCACAGATACGCAGTATTTT.

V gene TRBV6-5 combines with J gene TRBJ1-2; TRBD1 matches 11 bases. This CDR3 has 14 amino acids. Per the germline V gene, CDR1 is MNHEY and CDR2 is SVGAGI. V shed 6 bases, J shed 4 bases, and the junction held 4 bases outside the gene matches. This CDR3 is CASRRTGGSYGYTF. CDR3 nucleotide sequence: TGTGCCAGCAGGCGGACAGGGGGCAGCTATGGCTACACCTTC.

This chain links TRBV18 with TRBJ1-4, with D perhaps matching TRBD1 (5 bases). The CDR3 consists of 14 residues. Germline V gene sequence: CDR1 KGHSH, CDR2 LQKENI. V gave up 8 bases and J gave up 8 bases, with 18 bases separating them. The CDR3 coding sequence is TGTGCCAGCGCAAGGAGTCAGGGTGGGGAAAAACTGTTTTTT. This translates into CASARSQGGEKLFF.

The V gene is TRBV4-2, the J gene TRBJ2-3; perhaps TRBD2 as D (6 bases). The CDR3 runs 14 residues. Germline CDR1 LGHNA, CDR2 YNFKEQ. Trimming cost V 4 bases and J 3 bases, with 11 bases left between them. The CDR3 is CASSPMGGTDTQYF. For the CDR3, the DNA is TGTGCCAGCAGCCCTATGGGGGGTACAGATACGCAGTATTTT.

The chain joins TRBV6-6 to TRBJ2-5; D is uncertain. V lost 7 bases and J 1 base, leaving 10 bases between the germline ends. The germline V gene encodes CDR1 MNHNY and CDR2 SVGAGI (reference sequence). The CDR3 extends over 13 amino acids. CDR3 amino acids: CASNLQVQETQYF. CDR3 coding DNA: TGTGCCAGCAACCTCCAGGTCCAAGAGACCCAGTACTTC.

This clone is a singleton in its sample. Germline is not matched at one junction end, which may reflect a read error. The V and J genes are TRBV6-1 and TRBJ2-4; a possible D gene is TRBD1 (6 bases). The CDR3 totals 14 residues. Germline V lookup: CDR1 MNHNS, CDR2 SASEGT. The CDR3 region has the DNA TGTGCCAGCAGTGAAGCGGGTACAGGGCTCCTCTATTGCTTC. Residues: CASSEAGTGLLYCF.

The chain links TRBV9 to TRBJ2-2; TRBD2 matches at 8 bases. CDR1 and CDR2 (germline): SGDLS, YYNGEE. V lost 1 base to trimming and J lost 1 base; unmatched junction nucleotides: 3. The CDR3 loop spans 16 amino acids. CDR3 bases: TGTGCCAGCAGCGTACTTAGCGGGGAGAACACCGGGGAGCTGTTTTTT. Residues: CASSVLSGENTGELFF.

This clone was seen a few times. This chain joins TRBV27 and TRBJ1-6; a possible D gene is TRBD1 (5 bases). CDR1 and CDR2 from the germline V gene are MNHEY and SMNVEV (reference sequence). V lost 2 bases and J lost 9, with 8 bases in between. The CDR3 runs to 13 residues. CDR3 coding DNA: TGTGCCAGCAGTTTAATTCAGGGTTCACCCCTCCACTTT. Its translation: CASSLIQGSPLHF.

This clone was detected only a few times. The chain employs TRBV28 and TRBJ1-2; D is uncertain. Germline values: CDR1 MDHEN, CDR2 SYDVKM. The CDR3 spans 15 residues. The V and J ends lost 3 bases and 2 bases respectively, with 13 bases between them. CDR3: CASSFTSGLNYGYTF. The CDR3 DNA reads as TGTGCCAGCAGTTTCACCAGCGGCCTAAACTATGGCTACACCTTC.

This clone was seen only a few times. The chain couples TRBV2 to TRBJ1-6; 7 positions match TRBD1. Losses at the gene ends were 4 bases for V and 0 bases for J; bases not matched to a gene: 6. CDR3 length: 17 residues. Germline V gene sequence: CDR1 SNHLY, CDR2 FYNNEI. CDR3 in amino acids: CASSGGQLSSYNSPLHF. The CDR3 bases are TGTGCCAGCAGTGGGGGACAGTTGAGCTCCTATAATTCACCCCTCCACTTT.

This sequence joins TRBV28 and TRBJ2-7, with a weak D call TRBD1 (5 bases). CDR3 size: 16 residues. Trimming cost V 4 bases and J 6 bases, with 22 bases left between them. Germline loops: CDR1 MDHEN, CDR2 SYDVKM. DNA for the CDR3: TGTGCCAGCAGTTCCCAGGGATCACCCGGCCCTAGCGAGCAGTACTTC. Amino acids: CASSSQGSPGPSEQYF.

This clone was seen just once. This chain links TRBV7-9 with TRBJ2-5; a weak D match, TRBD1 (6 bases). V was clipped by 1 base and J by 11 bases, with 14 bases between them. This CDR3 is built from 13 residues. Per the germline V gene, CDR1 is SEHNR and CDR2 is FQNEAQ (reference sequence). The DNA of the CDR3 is TGTGCCAGCAGCTTAGGGGGGCAACGGTCGCAGTACTTC. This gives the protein CASSLGGQRSQYF. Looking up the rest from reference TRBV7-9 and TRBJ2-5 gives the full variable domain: DTGVSQNPRHKITKRGQNVTFRCDPISEHNRLYWYRQTLGQGPEFLTYFQNEAQLEKSRLLSDRFSAERPKGSFSTLEIQRTEQGDSAMYLCASSLGGQRSQYFGPGTRLLVL.

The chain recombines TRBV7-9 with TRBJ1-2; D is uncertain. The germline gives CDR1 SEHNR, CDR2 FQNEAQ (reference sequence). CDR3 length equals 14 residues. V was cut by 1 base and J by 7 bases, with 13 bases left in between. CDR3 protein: CASSLVTVGGGYTF. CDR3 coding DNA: TGTGCCAGCAGCTTAGTAACGGTCGGCGGTGGCTACACCTTC.

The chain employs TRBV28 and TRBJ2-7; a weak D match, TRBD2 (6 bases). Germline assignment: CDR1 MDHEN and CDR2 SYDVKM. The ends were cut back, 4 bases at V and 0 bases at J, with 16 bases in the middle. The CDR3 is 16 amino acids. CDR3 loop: CASSSYRDGSSYEQYF. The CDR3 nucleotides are TGTGCCAGCAGTTCATACCGGGACGGGAGCTCCTACGAGCAGTACTTC.

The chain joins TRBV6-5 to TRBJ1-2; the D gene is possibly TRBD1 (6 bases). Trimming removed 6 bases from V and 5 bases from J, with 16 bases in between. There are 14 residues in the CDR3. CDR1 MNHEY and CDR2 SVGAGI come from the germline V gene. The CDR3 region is CASSRRQEQYGYTF. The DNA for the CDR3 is TGTGCCAGCAGCCGAAGACAGGAACAGTATGGCTACACCTTC.

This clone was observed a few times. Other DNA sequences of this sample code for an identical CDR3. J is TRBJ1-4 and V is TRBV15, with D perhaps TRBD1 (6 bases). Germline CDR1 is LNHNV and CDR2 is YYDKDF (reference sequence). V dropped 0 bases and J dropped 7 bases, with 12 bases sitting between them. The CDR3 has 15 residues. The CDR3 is CATSRDGGPSEKLFF. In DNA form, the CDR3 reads TGTGCCACCAGCAGAGACGGGGGGCCTAGTGAAAAACTGTTTTTT.

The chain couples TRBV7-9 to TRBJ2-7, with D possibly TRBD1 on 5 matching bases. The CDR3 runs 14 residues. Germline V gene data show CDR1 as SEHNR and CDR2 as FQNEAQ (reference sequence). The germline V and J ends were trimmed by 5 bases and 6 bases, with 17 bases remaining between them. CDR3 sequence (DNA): TGTGCCAGCAGCCCAGGGAACTGGCCTCGCGAGCAGTACTTC. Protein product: CASSPGNWPREQYF.